This T cell receptor (beta chain) was captured in a study of T cells in tumors after PD-1 blockade. Background on the study: Excluded were patients with checkpoint blockade, immunosuppressants, or radiotherapy or other anti-cancer therapy within 4 weeks. Treatment was either pembrolizumab 200 mg every 3 weeks or cemiplimab 350 mg every 2 weeks. During anti-PD-1 treatment, some patients continued daily vismodegib 150 mg. Findings of the study overall: Peripheral recruitment is suggested, as some novel exhausted tumor clones were in pre-treatment blood.

This CDR3 has 15 residues. The V gene lost 0 bases and the J gene lost 5 bases, with 12 bases spanning the gap. Germline assignment: CDR1 LGHNA and CDR2 YNFKEQ. Profiled with immunoSEQ multiplex PCR; TCRdb holds only in-frame clones, not every one. The data hold tens of thousands of clones, with roughly 79% observed a single time. As to this clone: Its antigen is not known.

The chain couples TRBV4-2 to TRBJ2-3, with no clear D. The source of this sequence is a human donor with basal cell carcinoma. The specimen was PBMCs, collected before anti-PD-1 treatment. CDR3 sequence: CASSQDMLGGDTQYF. DNA for the CDR3: TGTGCCAGCAGCCAAGATATGCTGGGTGGAGATACGCAGTATTTT.